This is a list of T cell receptor beta chains from one sample in a study of cytomegalovirus exposure and HLA in healthy donors. Measured with immunoSEQ multiplex PCR; TCRdb has only the in-frame clones, and not every one. The data include about 99,000 clones; the top ten clones carry about 3%. Sample: PBMCs. These receptors all stem from a man aged 35 to 55 in good health and CMV-seronegative. Both conserved end residues are part of each CDR3.

v_call: TRBV15
cdr3_aa: CATSRDTRTVRNEQFF

v_call: TRBV5-1
cdr3_aa: CASYPAGVFTDTQYF

v_call: TRBV29-1
cdr3_aa: CSVEARGLETQYF

v_call: TRBV19
cdr3_aa: CASSPGQGTVGRGYGYTF

v_call: TRBV7-9
cdr3_aa: CASSLQGLENTEAFF

v_call: TRBV5-1
cdr3_aa: CASSSDTNRGRGYTF

v_call: TRBV25-1
cdr3_aa: CASQTDTFQETQYF

v_call: TRBV10-3
cdr3_aa: CAISRRGQPNTGELFF

v_call: TRBV4-1
cdr3_aa: CASSQGPTGHRNQPQHF

v_call: TRBV20-1
cdr3_aa: CSARTQETQYF

v_call: TRBV27
cdr3_aa: CASSSRLAVNQETQYF

v_call: TRBV5-1
cdr3_aa: CASSAGQGYEQYF

v_call: TRBV4-3
cdr3_aa: CASSQDTGAGSYEQYF

v_call: TRBV9
cdr3_aa: CASSVEWREVPSTDTQYF

v_call: TRBV30
cdr3_aa: CAWSGGGQPQHF

v_call: TRBV28
cdr3_aa: CASSFGLAGAEQYF

v_call: TRBV10-1
cdr3_aa: CASSEPRSSGQNTGELFF

v_call: TRBV7-2
cdr3_aa: CASSYQGSNEKLFF

v_call: TRBV7-2
cdr3_aa: CASSLELARANTGELFF

v_call: TRBV28
cdr3_aa: CASSLWTGTGKGTEAFF

v_call: TRBV6-1
cdr3_aa: CASSNRDSLGTEAFF

v_call: TRBV11-2
cdr3_aa: CASSLQTSGVQETQYF

v_call: TRBV30
cdr3_aa: CAWGREVANQPQHF

v_call: TRBV7-2
cdr3_aa: CASSLPRARSSYEQYF

v_call: TRBV10-2
cdr3_aa: CASSDPLGQGARGGSYEQYF

v_call: TRBV4-1
cdr3_aa: CASSPSGAEGGYEKLFF

v_call: TRBV18
cdr3_aa: CASSRTGEGEKLFF

v_call: TRBV6-1
cdr3_aa: CASRRLGFYEQYF

v_call: TRBV15
cdr3_aa: CATNRQGRETQYF

v_call: TRBV6-4
cdr3_aa: CASSADRASTEAFF

v_call: TRBV28
cdr3_aa: CASSLWSGSSYEQYF

v_call: TRBV7-8
cdr3_aa: CASRQGGATEAFF

v_call: TRBV5-1
cdr3_aa: CASSVLAGGDEQYF